The entry that follows covers one T cell receptor (beta chain) sequence. The CDR3 runs to 14 residues. The V end was cut by 5 bases, the J end by 6 bases, with 15 bases between. Looked up from germline, CDR1 is MNHEY and CDR2 is SVGAGI. The sample originates from a study of cytomegalovirus exposure and HLA in healthy donors. Researchers ran the PCR with 60 Vbeta and 13 Jbeta primers. This table comes from immunoSEQ multiplex PCR, and its TCRdb copy is limited to in-frame clones, with some not included. Recorded for this sample: over 45,000 clones. The chain joins TRBV6-5 to TRBJ2-3; TRBD1 might be the D (6 bases). Material for sequencing was PBMCs. The source of this sequence is a woman aged 35 to 49 in good health and CMV-seronegative. The CDR3, as DNA: TGTGCCAGCAGTGGCCCAGGGGCTCATGATACGCAGTATTTT. The encoded protein is CASSGPGAHDTQYF.